A selection of T cell receptor beta chains follows, all from one sample in a study of blood T cell repertoires in COVID-19. Assay used: immunoSEQ multiplex PCR; TCRdb lists only in-frame clones, some missing. The sample consists of a few hundred thousand clones, more than 70% of them appearing once. The source material was peripheral blood. These receptors were collected from a woman aged 25 to 39 with COVID-19, enrolled during active disease. Each CDR3 is given with its conserved first and last residue. The D gene is left open where the match is weak. Clone size is given for some rows only: seen once, a few or many times, or a class if the clone is expanded.

TGTGCCAGCAGCTTAACGGTCAGGGGCGGTACCACCGGGGAGCTGTTTTTT	CASSLTVRGGTTGELFF	.	.	TRBJ2-2	TRBV7-3
TGTGCCAGCCGAGGGGGATTAGATACGCAGTATTTT	CASRGGLDTQYF	.	.	TRBJ2-3	TRBV7-9
TGTGCCAGCAGCCCTGGGGGGGGTATGAACACTGAAGCTTTCTTT	CASSPGGGMNTEAFF	.	.	TRBJ1-1	TRBV28
TGTGCCAGCTCACCAGCGCAAAGCTCCTACGAGCAGTACTTC	CASSPAQSSYEQYF	.	.	TRBJ2-7	TRBV18
TGTGCCAGCAGACAGGGGTCTTACTACGAGCAGTACTTC	CASRQGSYYEQYF	TRBD1	.	TRBJ2-7	TRBV27
TGTGCCAGCAGCTCCCTGTCGACAGGGCTGCGATCACCCCTCCACTTT	CASSSLSTGLRSPLHF	TRBD1	.	TRBJ1-6	TRBV11-2
TGTGCCAGCAGCCTTCCTAGGGGTGAGGCCTACGAGCAGTACTTC	CASSLPRGEAYEQYF	.	.	TRBJ2-7	TRBV6-2/TRBV6-3
TGTGCCAGCTCCTCAGTCTCGAGGAGCGGGAGTTGGGCAGATACGCAGTATTTT	CASSSVSRSGSWADTQYF	TRBD2	.	TRBJ2-3	TRBV2
TGTGCCAGCTCACCTCCCCAGGGACAGGGGAACAACTATGGCTACACCTTC	CASSPPQGQGNNYGYTF	TRBD1	few	TRBJ1-2	TRBV18
TGTGCCAGCAGCTTAGGTGGGGCGGCGAACACTGAAGCTTTCTTT	CASSLGGAANTEAFF	.	.	TRBJ1-1	TRBV7-2
TGCACCAGCAGCCATACTAGCGGGGCCCTTTACAATGAGCAGTTCTTC	CTSSHTSGALYNEQFF	.	.	TRBJ2-1	TRBV1
TGTGCCAGCAGCCCCGGGACAGGCACCCTCCCAGCCTATGGCTACACCTTC	CASSPGTGTLPAYGYTF	TRBD1	.	TRBJ1-2	TRBV2
TGTGCCAGCGGGAAAGGGGACAGGGGCAATCAGCCCCAGCATTTT	CASGKGDRGNQPQHF	TRBD1	.	TRBJ1-5	TRBV2
TGTGCCTGGAGTGCCTCCTATAACACTGAAGCTTTCTTT	CAWSASYNTEAFF	.	.	TRBJ1-1	TRBV30
TGTGCCAGCAGCCAGCTACAGGGGCTGGGGGAGACCCAGTACTTC	CASSQLQGLGETQYF	TRBD1	.	TRBJ2-5	TRBV3-1/TRBV3-2
TGTGCCAGCAGCTCCAGGGACAGGGGCGAGCAGTACTTC	CASSSRDRGEQYF	TRBD1	.	TRBJ2-7	TRBV7-8
TGTGCCATCAGTGAGTCTACGGGGGGCCCCGGGGAGCTGTTTTTT	CAISESTGGPGELFF	.	.	TRBJ2-2	TRBV10-3
TGTGCCAGCAGTTCCGGGACAATGAACACTGAAGCTTTCTTT	CASSSGTMNTEAFF	.	.	TRBJ1-1	TRBV5-4
TGTGCCACCAGCAGAGATCCCAGGTCCGACACTGAAGCTTTCTTT	CATSRDPRSDTEAFF	.	.	TRBJ1-1	TRBV15
TGTGCCAGTAGCATGACTAGCGGGAGGGCCATTTCCTACAATGAGCAGTTCTTC	CASSMTSGRAISYNEQFF	TRBD2	.	TRBJ2-1	TRBV19
TGTGCCAGCAGTGAACCGGGAAACACCATATATTTT	CASSEPGNTIYF	.	.	TRBJ1-3	TRBV25-1
TGTGCCAGCAGTTCCTCCCGCAGGGCTCGCGATACGCAGTATTTT	CASSSSRRARDTQYF	.	.	TRBJ2-3	TRBV28
TGTGCCAGCAGCTTAGCCTCCCCAGGGAACACCATATATTTT	CASSLASPGNTIYF	.	few	TRBJ1-3	TRBV7-9
TGTGCCAGCAGCGTAGGAGTTGTCCACAATGAGCAGTTCTTC	CASSVGVVHNEQFF	.	.	TRBJ2-1	TRBV9
TGTGCCAGTAGTGAACCCGGGACTAGCGGGAGTGCGAACATTCAGTACTTC	CASSEPGTSGSANIQYF	TRBD2	.	TRBJ2-4	TRBV19
TGTGCCTGGAGTGTCCTAGAAGCTTTCTTT	CAWSVLEAFF	.	.	TRBJ1-1	TRBV30
TGTGCCAGCAGCCAAGCGGGAGGAGATACGCAGTATTTT	CASSQAGGDTQYF	TRBD2	.	TRBJ2-3	TRBV14
TGTGCCAGCAGGGACAGGGGAGGAGGAAACACCATATATTTT	CASRDRGGGNTIYF	TRBD1	.	TRBJ1-3	TRBV28
TGTGCCAGCAGCCGACAGGGGGCGGACTATGGCTACACCTTC	CASSRQGADYGYTF	TRBD1	.	TRBJ1-2	TRBV3-1/TRBV3-2
TGTGCCAGCAGGATAGCCGCGGGGTCCGGCAATCAGCCCCAGCATTTT	CASRIAAGSGNQPQHF	.	many	TRBJ1-5	TRBV28
TGCAGTGCTAGTAGAGGGCTGACTAGCGGCTACAATGAGCAGTTCTTC	CSASRGLTSGYNEQFF	TRBD2	.	TRBJ2-1	TRBV20-1
TGTGCCAGCCCATGCGGGAGGGACAGGCGTTACGAGCAGTACTTC	CASPCGRDRRYEQYF	.	.	TRBJ2-7	TRBV6-9
TGTGCCATCAGCCCGACAGGGGACATGGGGGATACGCAGTATTTT	CAISPTGDMGDTQYF	TRBD1	.	TRBJ2-3	TRBV10-3
TGTGCCAGCAGCTTGTTCTTGCAGGGCCGCTCCTATAATTCACCCCTCCACTTT	CASSLFLQGRSYNSPLHF	.	.	TRBJ1-6	TRBV7-9
TGTGCCAGCAAGAAGTGGGGCGGCGGATCATACGAGCAGTACTTC	CASKKWGGGSYEQYF	.	few	TRBJ2-7	TRBV28
TGTGCCAGCAGCTTTAGGGCGGGAGGCTACGAGCAGTACTTC	CASSFRAGGYEQYF	TRBD2	.	TRBJ2-7	TRBV7-8
TGTGCCAGCAGCTTGGCCCCGACAGGGGGTAGGGAGCCCCAGCATTTT	CASSLAPTGGREPQHF	TRBD1	.	TRBJ1-5	TRBV5-5
TGTGCCAGTAGTATCGTTGGCAGGGTGCGCGAGCAGTACTTC	CASSIVGRVREQYF	.	once	TRBJ2-7	TRBV19
TGTGCCAGCAGCTTAGCATGGAGGGGTGAAGCTTTCTTT	CASSLAWRGEAFF	.	few	TRBJ1-1	TRBV7-2
TGTGCCAGCAGCGGACATAGCGGGAGCGGGAGTTACTACTCCTACGAGCAGTACTTC	CASSGHSGSGSYYSYEQYF	TRBD2	.	TRBJ2-7	TRBV9
TGCGCCAGCAGCCAAGTAGCCGGTTCCTACGAGCAGTACTTC	CASSQVAGSYEQYF	.	few	TRBJ2-7	TRBV4-3
TGCAGCGTACTAGCGGGAGACACCGGGGAGCTGTTTTTT	CSVLAGDTGELFF	TRBD2	.	TRBJ2-2	TRBV29-1
TGTGCCAGCAGCGTAGGTAGCGGGAGGTACCAAGAGACCCAGTACTTC	CASSVGSGRYQETQYF	TRBD2	.	TRBJ2-5	TRBV9
TGTGCCAGCAGCCTTGGGACAGGGGATGGCTACACCTTC	CASSLGTGDGYTF	TRBD1	.	TRBJ1-2	TRBV14
TGCGCCAGCAGCTTAGAGGGCGGCGGGGAGCTGTTTTTT	CASSLEGGGELFF	.	.	TRBJ2-2	TRBV5-1
TGCAGCGTCCGAGGGGGAGACTCCTACGAGCAGTACTTC	CSVRGGDSYEQYF	.	.	TRBJ2-7	TRBV29-1
TGTGCCATCAGCCAGGGGACAGGGTCTGGTGGCTACACCTTC	CAISQGTGSGGYTF	TRBD1	few	TRBJ1-2	TRBV10-3
TGCGCCAGCACCAAGAGATACAGCCGGGACAGGTCCCAGGGTAACTATGGCTACACCTTC	CASTKRYSRDRSQGNYGYTF	TRBD1	.	TRBJ1-2	TRBV5-1
TGCGCCAGCAGCCACCCCGCGAGGCAGACCTACGAGCAGTACTTC	CASSHPARQTYEQYF	.	.	TRBJ2-7	TRBV4-1
TGCAGCGTTGAAGAACAGGGGGGGGATACGCAGTATTTT	CSVEEQGGDTQYF	.	.	TRBJ2-3	TRBV29-1
TGTGCCATCAGTGAGTCAGGGACAGGCCTCTCTGGAAACACCATATATTTT	CAISESGTGLSGNTIYF	TRBD1	.	TRBJ1-3	TRBV10-3
TGTGCCAGCAGCGCGCAGGGGATCCCTAATGAAAAACTGTTTTTT	CASSAQGIPNEKLFF	.	.	TRBJ1-4	TRBV5-5
TGTGCCAGCAGTGATCGACAGGGGCTCTCCTACGAGCAGTACTTC	CASSDRQGLSYEQYF	TRBD1	.	TRBJ2-7	TRBV7-9
TGTGCCAGCAGTCCTACAGGGGTAGGATCCTACGAGCAGTACTTC	CASSPTGVGSYEQYF	TRBD1	.	TRBJ2-7	TRBV27
TGTGCCAGCAGCCCCTCTGCAGGGATTCCCTACGAGCAGTACTTC	CASSPSAGIPYEQYF	.	.	TRBJ2-7	TRBV5-4
TGTGCCAGCAGCGGGTACAGGGGGGGCAATCAGCCCCAGCATTTT	CASSGYRGGNQPQHF	TRBD1	.	TRBJ1-5	TRBV2